The T cell receptor (beta chain) described here comes from a study of blood T cells in healthy people across ages. A J-beta primer mix and a sample-barcoded 5' primer were used in a second PCR of about 7 to 11 cycles. A single record per CDR3 protein comes from TCRdb applying MiXCR to the 5' RACE reads. This table holds 1.8 million or so distinct CDR3 sequences, around 40% found once. The CDR3 has 17 residues. Germline CDR1 and CDR2: SGHVS and FNYEAQ. Only a few counts were recorded for this clonotype. Input material: blood. This chain links TRBV7-6 with TRBJ2-4; 11 bases agree with TRBD2. TRBJ2-7 explains the end of the DNA better; the J call may be wrong. This clonotype was obtained from a human donor in good health. This chain's CDR3 is CASSLAPSGGTSGEQYF. For the CDR3, the DNA is TGTGCCAGCAGCTTAGCGCCTAGCGGGGGGACTTCTGGCGAGCAGTACTTC.